The TCR beta chain under discussion was sequenced for a study of blood T cell repertoires in COVID-19. Germline V gives CDR1 LNHDA, CDR2 SQIVND (reference sequence). Between the trimmed V and J ends, which lost 5 bases and 8 bases, there was a span of 10 bases. The CDR3 totals 11 residues. Methods used by the authors: From reference gene primer amplification, estimates of nucleated cell counts were derived. The table came from immunoSEQ multiplex PCR; TCRdb's copy has only in-frame clones and leaves some out. V and J calls and clone size are copied from that table; D and trimming were computed from the DNA. Here the sample spans some 130,000 clones, around 80% being singletons.

This sequence joins TRBV19 and TRBJ2-7; D may be TRBD2 (7 bases). Material: peripheral blood. The TCR comes from a man between 65 and 85 years old with acute or convalescent COVID-19. CDR3 sequence (DNA): TGTGCCAGTAGTCCGGGGGGCAAGCAGTACTTC. It translates to CASSPGGKQYF. The full variable domain, completed using reference TRBV19 and TRBJ2-7, is DGGITQSPKYLFRKEGQNVTLSCEQNLNHDAMYWYRQDPGQGLRLIYYSQIVNDFQKGDIAEGYSVSREKKESFPLTVTSAQKNPTAFYLCASSPGGKQYFGPGTRLTVT.